The 25 T cell receptor beta chains below all came from one sample that was sequenced in a study of shared clonotypes between healthy human individuals. Profiling relied on immunoSEQ multiplex PCR, and the TCRdb table lists in-frame clones only, not all of them. The sample has millions of clones, more than 80% seen once. The sample comprised naive CD4+ T cells sorted from blood. As for subset: CD45RA+ positively selected. All receptors come from a man younger than 35 in good health.

The chain couples TRBV7-5 to TRBJ1-3. TRBV7-5 is a documented pseudogene. The CDR3 has 11 amino acids. The chain's CDR3 is CARAPENTIYF. The CDR3, as DNA: TGTGCCAGAGCCCCCGAGAACACCATATATTTT.

The chain has TRBV11-3 and TRBJ2-3; D perhaps matches TRBD2 (6 bases). Germline loops: CDR1 SGHNT, CDR2 YENEEA. V was shortened by 1 base and J by 5 bases, with 13 bases between the two germline ends. CDR3 length: 15 residues. The DNA of the CDR3 is TGTGCCAGCAGCTTAGGGGTAGCGGAGCTAGATACGCAGTATTTT. It is translated as CASSLGVAELDTQYF.

The chain employs TRBV10-2 and TRBJ1-4; 8 bases agree with TRBD1. Germline V lookup: CDR1 WSHSY, CDR2 SAAADI. The CDR3 runs 15 residues. Germline trimming cut 6 bases from V and 0 bases from J; bases unmatched to any gene: 3. The CDR3 nucleotides are TGCGCCAGCAGAGACAGGGGTGCAACTAATGAAAAACTGTTTTTT. This encodes CASRDRGATNEKLFF.

The chain recombines TRBV5-4 with TRBJ1-6; tentative D call: TRBD1 (5 bases). Trimming removed 0 bases from V and 8 bases from J, with 9 bases in between. The CDR3 covers 14 residues. Germline CDR1 is SGHNT and CDR2 is YYREEE (reference sequence). CDR3 in amino acids: CASSLERGYSPLHF. The CDR3 bases are TGTGCCAGCAGCTTGGAAAGGGGTTATTCACCCCTCCACTTT.

CDR3 sequence: CASSPAVVAGVYGELFF. The DNA of the CDR3 is TGTGCCAGCAGCCCCGCGGTGGTAGCGGGGGTGTACGGGGAGCTGTTTTTT. The rearrangement joins TRBV7-3 to TRBJ2-2; 9 bases agree with TRBD2. From germline, CDR1 is SGHTA and CDR2 FQGTGA. Trimming cost V 5 bases and J 7 bases; bases outside gene matches: 14. The CDR3 has 17 residues.

This chain connects TRBV9 to TRBJ2-3, with a tentative D call TRBD1 (7 bases). V was shortened by 9 bases and J by 0 bases, with 14 bases between the two germline ends. The CDR3 is 14 residues long. CDR1 SGDLS and CDR2 YYNGEE come from the germline V gene. CDR3 sequence: CATSGGLSTDTQYF. The CDR3 DNA reads TGTGCCACTTCAGGGGGACTCAGCACAGATACGCAGTATTTT.

Here the CDR3 DNA reads TGTGCCTGGAGTCCCTCTGGGGGGAAACTGTTTTTT. Protein sequence: CAWSPSGGKLFF. The gene calls are TRBV30 and TRBJ1-4; tentative D call: TRBD1 (5 bases). The CDR3 runs 12 residues. Germline CDR1 and CDR2: GTSNPN and SVGIG (reference sequence). With 2 bases removed from V and 11 bases from J, the gap between germline ends came to 12 bases.

This clone was seen a handful of times. CDR3: CAIGIDRVAFF. The CDR3 DNA sequence: TGTGCCATCGGGATAGACAGGGTCGCTTTCTTT. The chain couples TRBV10-3 to TRBJ1-1; 7 nucleotides match TRBD1. The J segment lost 11 bases and the V segment lost 8 bases, leaving 8 bases of the junction unmatched. The CDR3 totals 11 residues. In germline, CDR1 is ENHRY, CDR2 SYGVKD.

The genes are TRBV14 and TRBJ2-4, with D perhaps being TRBD1 or TRBD2 (5 bases each). V was shortened by 6 bases and J by 7 bases, with 13 bases between the two germline ends. CDR3 length: 13 amino acids. Germline V lookup: CDR1 SGHDN, CDR2 FVKESK. CDR3 sequence reads: CASSGDPPNIQYF. DNA for the CDR3: TGTGCCAGCAGTGGGGACCCCCCCAACATTCAGTACTTC.

This clone was recorded once. The CDR3 spells CASSFGTGPIPYYEQYF. CDR3 DNA: TGTGCCAGCAGCTTCGGGACAGGTCCGATCCCTTACTACGAGCAGTACTTC. The rearrangement joins TRBV7-8 to TRBJ2-7; 8 nucleotides align to TRBD1. CDR3 length: 17 residues. With V trimmed by 3 bases and J by 3 bases, 13 bases remained unmatched. Germline values: CDR1 SGHVS, CDR2 FQNEAQ.

The chain uses TRBV11-2 and TRBJ2-2; 7 bases align to TRBD1. The germline gives CDR1 SGHAT, CDR2 FQNNGV. This CDR3 spans 16 amino acids. After removal of 5 bases from V and 3 bases from J, the junction contained 9 bases not matched to a gene. CDR3 loop: CASSPNRGRDTGELFF. In nucleotides, the CDR3 is TGTGCCAGCAGCCCAAACAGGGGACGGGACACCGGGGAGCTGTTTTTT.

In DNA, the CDR3 is TGTGCCAGCAGTGAAATTGTGGGCGCGTATACTGAAGCTTTCTTT. Translated, it gives CASSEIVGAYTEAFF. The genes are TRBV6-1 and TRBJ1-1; D gene uncertain. V was cut by 2 bases and J by 5 bases, with 15 bases left in between. The CDR3 contains 15 residues. Looked up from germline, CDR1 is MNHNS and CDR2 is SASEGT.

The chain is built from TRBV7-6 and TRBJ2-7; D ambiguous. V was shortened by 1 base and J by 2 bases, with 6 bases between the two germline ends. The CDR3 extends over 13 amino acids. CDR1 is SGHVS and CDR2 is FNYEAQ in the germline V gene. CDR3 in DNA: TGTGCCAGCAGCTTAGACTCCACCTACGAGCAGTACTTC. Translating gives CASSLDSTYEQYF.

On this clone itself: Different DNA sequences within this sample yield the same CDR3. In DNA form, the CDR3 reads TGCGCCAGCAGCCAAGATCCGGGAGACACTGAAGCTTTCTTT. Translated: CASSQDPGDTEAFF. The chain carries TRBV4-1 and TRBJ1-1; D is unresolved. Germline loops: CDR1 MGHRA, CDR2 YSYEKL. CDR3 size: 14 residues. V gave up 0 bases and J gave up 3 bases, with 8 bases separating them.

The chain links TRBV7-2 to TRBJ1-2, with D possibly being TRBD1 (5 bases). CDR1 SGHTA and CDR2 FQGNSA come from the germline V gene. CDR3 length equals 14 residues. V was pared by 5 bases and J by 1 base, with 11 bases between. The CDR3 protein is CASSQRQINYGYTF. The CDR3 DNA sequence: TGTGCCAGCAGCCAACGACAGATTAACTATGGCTACACCTTC.

As concerns this clone: Other DNA sequences of this sample code for an identical CDR3. The V call is TRBV6-1, the J call TRBJ2-5; 7 nucleotides line up with TRBD2. The junction had 4 bases not matched to a gene; V was cut back by 3 bases and J by 0 bases. The CDR3 is 15 amino acids. Germline CDR1 is MNHNS and CDR2 is SASEGT. This CDR3 reads CASSEDGGNQETQYF. The CDR3 DNA sequence: TGTGCCAGCAGTGAGGACGGGGGGAACCAAGAGACCCAGTACTTC.

V gene TRBV5-1 combines with J gene TRBJ2-4; D remains ambiguous. Between the trimmed V and J ends, which lost 1 base and 5 bases, there was a span of 4 bases. CDR3 length equals 12 residues. CDR1 and CDR2 (germline): SGHRS, YFSETQ. The chain's CDR3 is CASSLPENIQYF. The CDR3 DNA reads TGCGCCAGCAGCTTGCCGGAAAACATTCAGTACTTC.

V usage is TRBV14 and J usage is TRBJ2-5; 8 bases line up with TRBD1. The V and J ends lost 0 bases and 5 bases, in that order; junction bases with no gene match: 11. Germline-derived CDR1 and CDR2 are SGHDN and FVKESK. CDR3 size: 17 residues. The CDR3 protein is CASSQDPAGGSYETQYF. In DNA, the CDR3 is TGTGCCAGCAGCCAAGATCCAGCAGGGGGCTCGTATGAGACCCAGTACTTC.

This rearrangement joins TRBV7-3 to TRBJ1-2; possibly TRBD1 for D (5 bases). Trimming stripped 5 bases from V and 5 bases from J, with 18 bases between. Germline V CDR1 and CDR2: SGHTA, FQGTGA. The CDR3 sequence is 15 residues long. In DNA, the CDR3 is TGTGCCAGCAGCGAAGGGGTCCTCCTACCTTATGGCTACACCTTC. It yields the protein CASSEGVLLPYGYTF.

The CDR3 nucleotides are TGTGCCAGTAGGGTTAACGGGGGGGATACTGAAGCTTTCTTT. This translates into CASRVNGGDTEAFF. The gene calls are TRBV19 and TRBJ1-1, with D maybe TRBD1 (5 bases). The length of the CDR3 is 14 residues. V lost 6 bases and J 5 bases, leaving 16 bases between the germline ends. Germline CDR1 and CDR2: LNHDA and SQIVND (reference sequence). Full variable domain (outside the CDR3, taken from reference TRBV19 and TRBJ1-1): DGGITQSPKYLFRKEGQNVTLSCEQNLNHDAMYWYRQDPGQGLRLIYYSQIVNDFQKGDIAEGYSVSREKKESFPLTVTSAQKNPTAFYLCASRVNGGDTEAFFGQGTRLTVV.

The J gene is TRBJ1-6, the V gene TRBV30, with TRBD1 identical over 7 bases. V lost 2 bases, J lost 3 bases, and 4 bases stayed unmatched. Germline CDR1 GTSNPN, CDR2 SVGIG (reference sequence). This CDR3 contains 15 residues. In DNA form, the CDR3 reads TGTGCCTGGAGTAGGACAGGAGTCTATAATTCACCCCTCCACTTT. Protein product: CAWSRTGVYNSPLHF. Full variable domain (remainder filled in from reference TRBV30 and TRBJ1-6): SQTIHQWPATLVQPVGSPLSLECTVEGTSNPNLYWYRQAAGRGLQLLFYSVGIGQISSEVPQNLSASRPQDRQFILSSKKLLLSDSGFYLCAWSRTGVYNSPLHFGNGTRLTVT.

The V gene is TRBV7-9, the J gene TRBJ2-3, with TRBD2 identical over 9 bases. This CDR3 has 17 residues. V shed 4 bases and J 4 bases; nucleotides not matched to a gene: 12. Germline values: CDR1 SEHNR, CDR2 FQNEAQ (reference sequence). As DNA, the CDR3 is TGTGCCAGCAGCTACCGACTAGCGGCAACGATACCAGATACGCAGTATTTT. This codes for CASSYRLAATIPDTQYF.

V and J are TRBV7-3 and TRBJ1-4; D uncertain. Germline V gene lookup returns CDR1 SGHTA and CDR2 FQGTGA. V lost 5 bases and J lost 7, with 8 bases in between. The CDR3 totals 12 residues. CDR3 loop: CASSPGSEKLFF. DNA for the CDR3: TGTGCCAGCAGCCCGGGTAGTGAAAAACTGTTTTTT.

The chain is built from TRBV30 and TRBJ1-6; 8 bases agree with TRBD1. V lost 2 bases and J lost 7; bases outside the gene matches: 4. This CDR3 comprises 14 residues. The germline gives CDR1 GTSNPN, CDR2 SVGIG (reference sequence). The CDR3 coding sequence is TGTGCCTGGAGTATGGGACAGGTGAATTCACCCCTCCACTTT. Translated: CAWSMGQVNSPLHF.

This clone was detected only a few times. The chain carries TRBV2 and TRBJ1-2; D gene ambiguous. Between the trimmed V and J ends, which lost 4 bases and 8 bases, there was a span of 11 bases. The CDR3 extends over 12 amino acids. Germline CDR1 is SNHLY and CDR2 is FYNNEI. The CDR3 reads CASSGWVEGYTF. Here the CDR3 DNA reads TGTGCCAGCAGTGGATGGGTGGAAGGCTACACCTTC.